What follows are 30 T cell receptor beta chains derived from one specimen sequenced in a study of blood T cell repertoires in COVID-19. Here immunoSEQ multiplex PCR was the method, and the copy in TCRdb shows in-frame clones only, minus some. The repertoire holds roughly 250,000 clones, with approximately 85% as singletons. The sequenced sample was PBMCs or T cells enriched from blood (not recorded which). The receptors stem from a woman in her twenties or thirties who had recovered from COVID-19.

DNA for the CDR3: TGTGCCAGCAGTCTTCCCCTTATCCTAGCGGGAGTCGAGCAGTACTTC. The encoded protein is CASSLPLILAGVEQYF. V and J are TRBV28 and TRBJ2-7; TRBD2 aligns across 10 bases. V lost 5 bases and J lost 6; bases outside the gene matches: 13. Germline V gene lookup returns CDR1 MDHEN and CDR2 SYDVKM. The CDR3 has 16 amino acids.

This chain uses TRBV19 with TRBJ2-1, with 10 positions matching TRBD2. Trimming cost V 6 bases and J 2 bases; bases outside gene matches: 13. Per germline, CDR1 LNHDA and CDR2 SQIVND (reference sequence). The length of the CDR3 is 18 residues. CDR3 sequence (DNA): TGTGCCAGTAGCTTCGGGAGCGGGGGGGCCCTGCCCTACAATGAGCAGTTCTTC. Translating it yields CASSFGSGGALPYNEQFF.

This chain connects TRBV27 to TRBJ2-1; TRBD2 aligns across 12 bases. CDR3 length equals 15 residues. The germline CDR1 and CDR2 sequences are MNHEY and SMNVEV (reference sequence). With 0 bases clipped from V and 9 bases from J, the junction kept 3 bases outside the gene matches. Here the CDR3 reads CASSLSTSGSAEQFF. DNA of the CDR3: TGTGCCAGCAGTTTATCGACTAGCGGGAGCGCTGAGCAGTTCTTC.

The V gene is TRBV3-1 (or the pseudogene TRBV3-2), the J gene TRBJ2-2; D is uncertain. Deletions cut 3 bases from V and 3 bases from J, with 8 bases between. CDR1 and CDR2 from the germline V gene are LGHDT and YNNKEL (reference sequence). There are 14 residues in the CDR3. CDR3 bases: TGTGCCAGCAGCCAGCTCGGAGACACCGGGGAGCTGTTTTTT. As protein: CASSQLGDTGELFF.

V is TRBV5-5 and J is TRBJ1-6; D is unclear. Germline CDR1 and CDR2: SGHKS and YYEKEE (reference sequence). V was pared by 4 bases and J by 1 base, with 18 bases between. The CDR3 has 18 residues. Written as DNA, the CDR3 is TGTGCCAGCAGCCTCCGGGTCGCTCGGAGGTCCTATAATTCACCCCTCCACTTT. The encoded protein is CASSLRVARRSYNSPLHF. The variable domain in full, completed from reference TRBV5-5 and TRBJ1-6, reads DAGVTQSPTHLIKTRGQQVTLRCSPISGHKSVSWYQQVLGQGPQFIFQYYEKEERGRGNFPDRFSARQFPNYSSELNVNALLLGDSALYLCASSLRVARRSYNSPLHFGNGTRLTVT.

The rearrangement links TRBV24-1 to TRBJ2-1; 11 bases are shared with TRBD2. There are 14 residues in the CDR3. Losses at the gene ends were 3 bases for V and 8 bases for J; bases not matched to a gene: 2. Germline V CDR1 and CDR2: KGHDR, SFDVKD. CDR3 loop: CATSDIAGGDEQFF. The CDR3 region has the DNA TGTGCCACCAGTGATATAGCGGGGGGGGATGAGCAGTTCTTC.

The chain has TRBV19 and TRBJ2-3, with D perhaps matching TRBD1 (5 bases). Germline V CDR1 and CDR2: LNHDA, SQIVND (reference sequence). The CDR3 consists of 15 residues. V lost 5 bases, J lost 4 bases, and 16 bases lay in between. The CDR3 protein is CASSPDSLLPDTQYF. CDR3 DNA: TGTGCCAGTAGTCCAGACAGTCTCCTTCCAGATACGCAGTATTTT.

The chain combines TRBV5-1 with TRBJ1-1, with a tentative D call TRBD1 (5 bases). Germline V gene lookup returns CDR1 SGHRS and CDR2 YFSETQ. Trimming pared 4 bases from V and 4 bases from J, leaving 11 bases between. The CDR3 length is 13 residues. In nucleotides, the CDR3 is TGCGCCAGCAGCCCAGGACAAGCCACTGAAGCTTTCTTT. Its translation is CASSPGQATEAFF.

The rearrangement links TRBV19 to TRBJ1-1, with 8 bases identical to TRBD1. CDR1 and CDR2 from the germline V gene are LNHDA and SQIVND (reference sequence). The CDR3 extends over 13 amino acids. V lost 6 bases and J lost 4; bases outside the gene matches: 4. The CDR3 protein is CASSQGAGTEAFF. In DNA, the CDR3 is TGTGCCAGTAGCCAGGGGGCGGGCACTGAAGCTTTCTTT.

This chain joins TRBV10-3 and TRBJ1-5; possibly TRBD1 for D (6 bases). The CDR3 runs to 12 residues. Between the trimmed V and J ends, which lost 8 bases and 3 bases, there was a span of 8 bases. Germline CDR1 is ENHRY and CDR2 is SYGVKD. The CDR3 DNA reads TGTGCCATCGGACAGCCCAATCAGCCCCAGCATTTT. This encodes CAIGQPNQPQHF.

In this sample, this clone turned up a few times. The chain has TRBV5-1 and TRBJ2-5, with 7 bases aligning to TRBD1. V lost 3 bases and J lost 2; bases outside the gene matches: 4. Germline V gene sequence: CDR1 SGHRS, CDR2 YFSETQ. The CDR3 has 14 residues. The chain's CDR3 is CASSWGQWQETQYF. CDR3 bases: TGCGCCAGCAGCTGGGGACAGTGGCAAGAGACCCAGTACTTC. Full variable domain (outside the CDR3, taken from reference TRBV5-1 and TRBJ2-5): KAGVTQTPRYLIKTRGQQVTLSCSPISGHRSVSWYQQTPGQGLQFLFEYFSETQRNKGNFPGRFSGRQFSNSRSEMNVSTLELGDSALYLCASSWGQWQETQYFGPGTRLLVL.

The V and J genes are TRBV3-1 (or the pseudogene TRBV3-2) and TRBJ2-2; 7 positions agree with TRBD1. CDR1 is LGHDT and CDR2 is YNNKEL in the germline V gene (reference sequence). This CDR3 spans 15 amino acids. Losses at the gene ends were 5 bases for V and 4 bases for J; bases not matched to a gene: 7. The CDR3: CASSFGQVSTGELFF. DNA of the CDR3: TGTGCCAGCAGCTTCGGACAGGTCAGCACCGGGGAGCTGTTTTTT.

The rearrangement uses TRBV28 and TRBJ2-3, with 9 nucleotides matching TRBD2. In germline, CDR1 is MDHEN, CDR2 SYDVKM. This CDR3 region has 14 residues. V lost 2 bases to trimming and J lost 12 bases; unmatched junction nucleotides: 9. DNA for the CDR3: TGTGCCAGCAGTTTACGGCTAGCGGGGATCCCACAGTATTTT. Protein: CASSLRLAGIPQYF.

Only a few counts were recorded for this clone. The chain links TRBV4-2 to TRBJ2-4; TRBD2 agrees at 10 bases. The junction had 5 bases not matched to a gene; V was cut back by 0 bases and J by 0 bases. Germline V gene data show CDR1 as LGHNA and CDR2 as YNFKEQ. CDR3 length equals 18 residues. CDR3 residues: CASSQDASGGPAKNIQYF. The CDR3 nucleotides are TGTGCCAGCAGCCAAGATGCTAGCGGGGGCCCAGCCAAAAACATTCAGTACTTC.

This clone was picked up a small number of times. The rearrangement links TRBV19 to TRBJ1-1; TRBD1 aligns across 7 bases. The V gene end was trimmed by 5 bases and the J gene end by 3 bases; junction bases not matched to a gene: 3. Germline-derived CDR1 and CDR2 are LNHDA and SQIVND (reference sequence). The CDR3 covers 13 residues. The CDR3 region is CASSADRDTEAFF. Here the CDR3 DNA reads TGTGCCAGTAGTGCTGACAGGGACACTGAAGCTTTCTTT.

The genes are TRBV11-3 and TRBJ2-7; D possibly corresponds to TRBD1 (6 bases). Germline lookup yields CDR1 SGHNT and CDR2 YENEEA. The CDR3 sequence is 17 residues long. V dropped 0 bases and J dropped 2 bases, with 17 bases sitting between them. In DNA form, the CDR3 reads TGTGCCAGCAGCTTAGATAAGACCACAGGGTTGGCCTACGAGCAGTACTTC. Its translation is CASSLDKTTGLAYEQYF.

The chain carries TRBV28 and TRBJ1-2; D ambiguous. The CDR3 loop spans 13 amino acids. Germline-derived CDR1 and CDR2 are MDHEN and SYDVKM. V was shortened by 6 bases and J by 0 bases, with 8 bases between the two germline ends. CDR3 in DNA: TGTGCCAGCAGAACGACAACTAACTATGGCTACACCTTC. Its protein product is CASRTTTNYGYTF.

V usage is TRBV4-2 and J usage is TRBJ2-1, with D possibly matching TRBD1 (6 bases). The CDR3 is 15 amino acids. The V end lost 2 bases, the J end lost 9 bases, and 17 bases lay between the germline ends. Germline V gene data show CDR1 as LGHNA and CDR2 as YNFKEQ. Here the CDR3 DNA reads TGTGCCAGCAGCCAATCGAGGACAGCAACGGGTGAGCAGTTCTTC. Translating gives CASSQSRTATGEQFF.

The chain carries TRBV5-8 and TRBJ2-1, with 9 bases identical to TRBD1. The CDR3 spans 15 residues. Germline values: CDR1 SGHTS, CDR2 YDEGEE. With 0 bases clipped from V and 8 bases from J, the junction kept 6 bases outside the gene matches. This CDR3 reads CASSLAGTGYDEQFF. The CDR3 nucleotides are TGTGCCAGCAGCTTGGCCGGGACAGGGTATGATGAGCAGTTCTTC.

The V call is TRBV30, the J call TRBJ2-2, with 7 nucleotides matching TRBD2. Germline V CDR1 and CDR2: GTSNPN, SVGIG (reference sequence). V was pared by 5 bases and J by 0 bases, with 15 bases of the junction left unmatched. The CDR3 loop spans 18 amino acids. CDR3 coding DNA: TGTGCCTGGTGGGACGGGAGGCCTCATACATCGAACACCGGGGAGCTGTTTTTT. Its protein is CAWWDGRPHTSNTGELFF.

The genes are TRBV6-5 and TRBJ2-1; TRBD2 matches at 8 bases. The V segment lost 5 bases and the J segment 9 bases; nucleotides outside the gene matches: 12. Germline CDR1 reads MNHEY; CDR2 reads SVGAGI. The CDR3 sequence is 15 residues long. For the CDR3, the DNA is TGTGCCAGCAGTCAACCCCCGGGGGGGACGGGTGAGCAGTTCTTC. Translated, it gives CASSQPPGGTGEQFF.

The J gene is TRBJ1-5, the V gene TRBV7-9; a weak D match, TRBD1 (5 bases). V was pared by 2 bases and J by 2 bases, with 7 bases between. The CDR3 runs 14 residues. CDR1 SEHNR and CDR2 FQNEAQ come from the germline V gene (reference sequence). As DNA, the CDR3 is TGTGCCAGCAGCTTACAAGGGGGCAATCAGCCCCAGCATTTT. Translated, it gives CASSLQGGNQPQHF. The complete variable domain, with remaining parts taken from reference TRBV7-9 and TRBJ1-5, reads DTGVSQNPRHKITKRGQNVTFRCDPISEHNRLYWYRQTLGQGPEFLTYFQNEAQLEKSRLLSDRFSAERPKGSFSTLEIQRTEQGDSAMYLCASSLQGGNQPQHFGDGTRLSIL.

The chain has TRBV12-5 and TRBJ2-2; 8 bases are a match to TRBD1. Per the germline V gene, CDR1 is LGHNT and CDR2 is FRNRAP. V trimming: 4 bases; J trimming: 2 bases; junction bases outside the gene matches: 15. The CDR3 has 19 amino acids. CDR3 sequence (DNA): TGTGCTAGTGGTTGGGCTGCCCGGGACAGGTCGCCCAACACCGGGGAGCTGTTTTTT. It codes for CASGWAARDRSPNTGELFF.

The chain combines TRBV10-2 with TRBJ2-7; no definite D call. Trimming cost V 3 bases and J 3 bases, with 9 bases left between them. CDR3 length: 13 amino acids. Germline loops: CDR1 WSHSY, CDR2 SAAADI. CDR3 sequence (DNA): TGCGCCAGCAGTGAAAGACATCGCTACGAGCAGTACTTC. Amino acid sequence: CASSERHRYEQYF.

V usage is TRBV28 and J usage is TRBJ1-2, with TRBD1 matching over 12 bases. V lost 2 bases, J lost 5 bases, and 3 bases stayed unmatched. Germline V gives CDR1 MDHEN, CDR2 SYDVKM. The CDR3 is made up of 15 amino acids. The CDR3 sequence is CASSLRGQGAYGYTF. The DNA of the CDR3 is TGTGCCAGCAGTTTAAGGGGACAGGGGGCGTATGGCTACACCTTC.

The chain recombines TRBV6-1 with TRBJ2-2; D is possibly TRBD1 (6 bases). V was shortened by 8 bases and J by 5 bases, with 12 bases between the two germline ends. Per germline, CDR1 MNHNS and CDR2 SASEGT. The CDR3 totals 13 residues. CDR3 coding DNA: TGTGCCAGCGGCAAACAGGGAACCGGGGAGCTGTTTTTT. Amino acid sequence: CASGKQGTGELFF.

The chain links TRBV13 to TRBJ2-7; D is perhaps TRBD2 (5 bases). The CDR3 length is 16 residues. The germline CDR1 and CDR2 sequences are PRHDT and FYEKMQ (reference sequence). Trimming cost V 0 bases and J 2 bases, with 14 bases left between them. Here the CDR3 DNA reads TGTGCCAGCAGCTTAGGCGGGAACGGACTCACCTACGAGCAGTACTTC. It is translated as CASSLGGNGLTYEQYF.

The gene calls are TRBV16 and TRBJ1-5; maybe TRBD1 (6 bases). The CDR3 is made up of 16 amino acids. Trimming shortened V by 2 bases and J by 8 bases, and 19 bases separated the two germline ends. Germline V CDR1 and CDR2: KGHSY, FQNENV. The CDR3 DNA follows: TGTGCCAGCAGCCAAGTAGAGGGGGGGGCGTCGGAGCCCCAGCATTTT. Its translation: CASSQVEGGASEPQHF. The full variable domain, completed using reference TRBV16 and TRBJ1-5, is GEEVAQTPKHLVRGEGQKAKLYCAPIKGHSYVFWYQQVLKNEFKFLISFQNENVFDETGMPKERFSAKCLPNSPCSLEIQATKLEDSAVYFCASSQVEGGASEPQHFGDGTRLSIL.

The chain links TRBV2 to TRBJ2-7; D not certain. Looked up from germline, CDR1 is SNHLY and CDR2 is FYNNEI. Trimming took off 3 bases at V and 0 bases at J, with 9 bases between the two ends. The CDR3 is 14 amino acids. The chain's CDR3 is CASSEARYSYEQYF. CDR3 coding DNA: TGTGCCAGCAGTGAGGCCCGATACTCCTACGAGCAGTACTTC.

The V call is TRBV6-1, the J call TRBJ2-4; D is possibly TRBD1 (6 bases). Per germline, CDR1 MNHNS and CDR2 SASEGT. CDR3 length equals 16 residues. V shed 2 bases and J shed 0 bases, with 11 bases lying between them. CDR3 protein: CASSETYRVAKNIQYF. The DNA for the CDR3 is TGTGCCAGCAGTGAAACATACAGGGTAGCCAAAAACATTCAGTACTTC.